This T cell receptor (beta chain) was obtained from a study of blood T cell repertoires in COVID-19. Study context: The study drew acute and convalescent COVID-19 samples from the United States, Italy and Spain. The cDNA or gDNA used as material had been derived from T cells, B-cell-depleted T cells, or PBMCs.

The sample holds a few counts of this clone. Sequencing was performed with immunoSEQ multiplex PCR; in TCRdb, only in-frame clones are kept and a portion is missing. Seen here are 100,000 to 150,000 clones, 65% to 90% observed once, and the top ten hold 6.6%. Germline V lookup: CDR1 SGHDT, CDR2 YYEEEE. The CDR3 totals 14 residues. Losses at the gene ends were 4 bases for V and 6 bases for J; bases not matched to a gene: 5. The J gene is TRBJ1-5, the V gene TRBV5-6; 9 bases match TRBD1. The specimen was peripheral blood. The TCR originated in an elderly man with active or convalescent COVID-19. The CDR3 protein is CASSPGTGSQPQHF. The CDR3 coding sequence is TGTGCCAGCAGCCCCGGGACAGGGAGTCAGCCCCAGCATTTT.